This TCR beta chain was captured in a study of CD4 T cells in relation to SARS-CoV-2 and coronaviruses. Looking at the study overall: Median patient age was approximately 40 years, spanning 21 to 72 years. Whole-study findings and limits: In roughly 65% of donors, memory CD4+ clonotypes crossrecognized SARS-CoV-2 and at least one common cold coronavirus spike. Memory recall responses, not primary responses primed in culture, are what the assay detects.

CEF-cultured naive and memory CD4+ T cell DNA got survey-level sequencing. The assay was immunoSEQ multiplex PCR, and TCRdb's table has in-frame clones only and misses some. In the table there are about 36,000 clones, around 85% of which are singletons. The germline V and J ends were trimmed by 1 base and 0 bases, with 15 bases remaining between them. The CDR3 is 17 amino acids. CDR1 SGHAT and CDR2 FQNNGV come from the germline V gene. Points on this clone: Its antigen is unidentified.

The TCR was taken from an adult with COVID-19. Sequencing used naive CD4+ T cells from PBMCs, cultured in vitro. Subset here: naive CD4+ T cells isolated by negative enrichment. The chain employs TRBV11-2 and TRBJ1-1; D not resolved. The CDR3 nucleotides read TGTGCCAGCAGCTTAGGCCTTTCGGGCAGCATGAACACTGAAGCTTTCTTT. It translates to CASSLGLSGSMNTEAFF.